This T cell receptor (beta chain) was sequenced during a study of blood T cell repertoires in COVID-19. Study information: Some COVID-19 samples were acute and others convalescent; all came from the United States, Italy and Spain. Nucleic acid was either cDNA or gDNA, and it came from T cells, B-cell-depleted T cells, or PBMCs.

A Seattle source enrolled patients during active infection and followed them longitudinally. The CDR3 is 13 amino acids. CDR1 and CDR2 from the germline V gene are GTSNPN and SVGIG (reference sequence). With 4 bases removed from V and 6 bases from J, the gap between germline ends came to 15 bases. In the study's own analysis: Nucleated cell number was recorded as an estimate derived from reference gene primer amplification. TCRdb's table, derived via immunoSEQ multiplex PCR, lists solely in-frame clones and lacks some. V and J calls and clone size are copied from that table; D and trimming were computed from the DNA. This sample has roughly 220,000 clones, with around 83% found just once.

The chain links TRBV30 to TRBJ1-1, with D maybe TRBD1 (6 bases). The specimen was peripheral blood. The TCR sequence derives from a woman in her 50s with COVID-19, enrolled during active disease. CDR3 in DNA: TGTGCCTGGAAATACAGGGAGAAGGCTGAAGCTTTCTTT. It codes for CAWKYREKAEAFF.